One and the same sample provided the 31 T cell receptor beta chains below, sequenced in a study of spatial heterogeneity in lung cancer. Whole-study findings and limits: Expanded alpha and beta TCR counts within tumors tracked tumor mutation counts.

Their antigen targets remain unknown. Time point denoted: sample taken at primary tumor resection. TCRdb re-derived calls from the 5' RACE reads in MiXCR, one entry per CDR3 protein. The sample includes 15,000 to 20,000 distinct CDR3 sequences, roughly 5% of them seen just once. The sample was lung tumor tissue, taken at surgery. Receptors originate from a female donor with early-stage non-small cell lung cancer.

This clonotype was found many times. A read error may produce the germline difference seen at one junction end. This beta chain was picked up by a library intended for alpha chains and is off target, so its count carries little meaning. The genes are TRBV7-9 and TRBJ2-7; D may correspond to TRBD1 or TRBD2 (5 bases each). This CDR3 is built from 12 residues. Germline V gives CDR1 SEHNR, CDR2 FQNEAQ (reference sequence). The CDR3 loop is CASSLERGRLWF. CDR3 bases: TGTGCCAGCAGCTTAGAGAGGGGACGCCTATGGTTC.

This clonotype has only a few counts. The library was prepared for alpha chains; this beta chain is a stray read, so its frequency means little. J is TRBJ2-1 and V is TRBV20-1; 8 bases line up with TRBD2. Germline CDR1 reads DFQATT; CDR2 reads SNEGSKA (reference sequence). The junction had 12 bases not matched to a gene; V was cut back by 5 bases and J by 6 bases. The CDR3 is 15 amino acids. The CDR3 sequence: CSAQSGSSGSNEQFF. The DNA of the CDR3 is TGCAGTGCTCAAAGCGGGAGTTCGGGGAGCAATGAGCAGTTCTTC.

In its sample, this clonotype was seen many times. Because this beta chain is a stray read in a library intended to capture alpha chains, its abundance should not be given much weight. The chain recombines TRBV5-1 with TRBJ2-5; no clear D. This CDR3 contains 11 residues. The germline V gene has CDR1 SGHRS and CDR2 YFSETQ. Trimming left V 5 bases short and J 4 bases short, with 6 bases between. CDR3 protein: CASRLAETQYF. In nucleotides, the CDR3 is TGCGCCAGCAGACTCGCAGAGACCCAGTACTTC.

The table lists this clonotype with many counts. Little can be read into the size of this beta chain, an off-target read in a library designed for alpha chains. This chain links TRBV7-9 with TRBJ2-5; 7 bases match TRBD1. The CDR3 totals 15 residues. After removal of 5 bases from V and 1 base from J, the junction contained 7 bases not matched to a gene. CDR1 and CDR2 (germline): SEHNR, FQNEAQ (reference sequence). CDR3 in DNA: TGTGCCAGCAGCCAGACCGGGACAGTCCAAGAGACCCAGTACTTC. Amino acids: CASSQTGTVQETQYF.

There are many counts of this clonotype. In a library made to pick up alpha chains, this beta chain is a stray read with a size that means little. This sequence joins TRBV5-1 and TRBJ2-5, with D possibly called TRBD1 or TRBD2 (5 bases each). In germline, CDR1 is SGHRS, CDR2 YFSETQ. The V end lost 0 bases, the J end lost 4 bases, and 16 bases lay between the germline ends. This CDR3 contains 16 residues. The CDR3 coding sequence is TGCGCCAGCAGCTTGGTCGGCAGGGTAGGAGGAGAGACCCAGTACTTC. This gives the protein CASSLVGRVGGETQYF.

There are a few counts of this clonotype. This beta chain is an unintended read in a library built for alpha chains; its size means little. The genes are TRBV7-8 and TRBJ2-7, with D unclear. The CDR3 has 15 amino acids. V was shortened by 4 bases and J by 0 bases, with 13 bases between the two germline ends. Germline CDR1 is SGHVS and CDR2 is FQNEAQ. CDR3 coding DNA: TGTGCCAGCAGCTACCGGGCACTGAGCTCCTACGAGCAGTACTTC. This sequence encodes CASSYRALSSYEQYF.

This clonotype occurred many times. This beta chain is a stray sequence in a library constructed for alpha chains; its clone size is not meaningful. CDR3 protein: CASSLLGNTEAFF. For the CDR3, the DNA is TGTGCCAGCAGCTTGTTGGGGAACACTGAAGCTTTCTTT. The genes are TRBV7-9 and TRBJ1-1; no clear D gene. CDR1 and CDR2 from the germline V gene are SEHNR and FQNEAQ (reference sequence). Between the trimmed V and J ends, which lost 3 bases and 1 base, there was a span of 6 bases. The CDR3 covers 13 residues. Full variable domain (outside the CDR3, taken from reference TRBV7-9 and TRBJ1-1): DTGVSQNPRHKITKRGQNVTFRCDPISEHNRLYWYRQTLGQGPEFLTYFQNEAQLEKSRLLSDRFSAERPKGSFSTLEIQRTEQGDSAMYLCASSLLGNTEAFFGQGTRLTVV.

The table lists this clonotype with many counts. This beta chain represents an off-target read in a library built for alpha chains; its size is of limited meaning. The CDR3 bases are TGTGCCAGCAGCCAATTTGCGGGAGATTACAATGAGCAGTTCTTC. Its translation: CASSQFAGDYNEQFF. The J gene is TRBJ2-1, the V gene TRBV4-2, with 7 bases identical to TRBD2. Germline V gene data show CDR1 as LGHNA and CDR2 as YNFKEQ. There are 15 residues in the CDR3. V lost 2 bases to trimming and J lost 4 bases; unmatched junction nucleotides: 5.

This clonotype was recorded at least ten times. In a library made to pick up alpha chains, this beta chain is a stray read with a size that means little. The genes are TRBV29-1 and TRBJ2-3; D ambiguous. Germline V CDR1 and CDR2: SQVTM, ANQGSEA. V was pared by 7 bases and J by 2 bases, with 10 bases between. This CDR3 spans 12 amino acids. The CDR3 DNA is TGCAGCGCCTCAGTACCCACAGATACGCAGTATTTT. Translating it yields CSASVPTDTQYF.

This clonotype was seen ten or more times. This beta chain is a stray read from a library made for alpha chains; its abundance is not meaningful. The chain links TRBV7-9 to TRBJ2-4, with D possibly being TRBD1 or TRBD2 (7 bases each). V shed 3 bases and J shed 3 bases, with 15 bases lying between them. Germline V gives CDR1 SEHNR, CDR2 FQNEAQ (reference sequence). The CDR3 contains 16 residues. CDR3 DNA sequence: TGTGCCAGCAGCTTGGGGGGGACAGTGCTCAAAAACATTCAGTACTTC. Protein product: CASSLGGTVLKNIQYF. Using reference TRBV7-9 and TRBJ2-4 for the parts outside the CDR3, the full variable domain is DTGVSQNPRHKITKRGQNVTFRCDPISEHNRLYWYRQTLGQGPEFLTYFQNEAQLEKSRLLSDRFSAERPKGSFSTLEIQRTEQGDSAMYLCASSLGGTVLKNIQYFGAGTRLSVL.

Only a few counts were recorded for this clonotype. The library was prepared for alpha chains; this beta chain is a stray read, so its frequency means little. The rearrangement joins TRBV20-1 to TRBJ1-5; D remains unclear. CDR1 and CDR2 (germline): DFQATT, SNEGSKA (reference sequence). CDR3 length: 14 amino acids. V was cut by 6 bases and J by 4 bases, with 16 bases left in between. CDR3 sequence: CSAQPGSPNQPQHF. The CDR3 coding sequence is TGCAGTGCCCAGCCGGGATCCCCAAATCAGCCCCAGCATTTT.

This clonotype was counted many times. This beta chain is a stray sequence in a library constructed for alpha chains; its clone size is not meaningful. The chain uses TRBV20-1 and TRBJ2-3; 10 nucleotides agree with TRBD2. Germline V gene data show CDR1 as DFQATT and CDR2 as SNEGSKA (reference sequence). The CDR3 consists of 14 residues. Unmatched junction bases numbered 8, after V lost 6 bases and J lost 5 bases. The CDR3 region is CSADASGRIDTQYF. The CDR3 DNA follows: TGCAGTGCGGATGCTAGCGGGAGAATAGATACGCAGTATTTT.

This clonotype has just a few counts. Since it is a stray read in a library aimed at alpha chains, this beta chain has a size that is not meaningful. This chain connects TRBV5-1 to TRBJ1-4; no definite D call. Trimming shortened V by 5 bases and J by 7 bases, and 12 bases separated the two germline ends. The CDR3 has 13 residues. Germline assignment: CDR1 SGHRS and CDR2 YFSETQ. CDR3 protein: CASRVGVSEKLFF. The CDR3 nucleotides read TGCGCCAGCAGGGTCGGGGTCTCTGAAAAACTGTTTTTT.

By share of the sample, this clonotype is medium-sized. At one boundary the junction diverges from the germline segment, which might be a read error. With the library built for alpha chains, this beta chain is off target and its frequency is not meaningful. The CDR3 coding sequence is TGTGCCAGCAGGCCCCCCGGGAACCAAGGGACCCAGTACTTC. This sequence encodes CASRPPGNQGTQYF. The chain recombines TRBV28 with TRBJ2-5, with a possible D match to TRBD2 (5 bases). Germline V gene sequence: CDR1 MDHEN, CDR2 SYDVKM. CDR3 size: 14 residues.

This clonotype was found many times. The size of this beta chain means little, since it is a stray read in a library made for alpha chains. The V and J genes are TRBV10-3 and TRBJ1-6; D remains unclear. Trimming cost V 3 bases and J 10 bases, with 16 bases left between them. Germline V CDR1 and CDR2: ENHRY, SYGVKD. The CDR3 runs to 15 residues. The CDR3 protein is CAISERGRAGSPLHF. The DNA for the CDR3 is TGTGCCATCAGTGAAAGAGGAAGGGCGGGCTCACCCCTCCACTTT.

This clonotype was found many times. The library was prepared for alpha chains; this beta chain is a stray read, so its frequency means little. This chain uses TRBV18 with TRBJ1-1; no reliable D call. V shed 2 bases and J shed 6 bases, with 7 bases lying between them. The CDR3 is 12 amino acids. The germline gives CDR1 KGHSH, CDR2 LQKENI. CDR3 sequence: CASSPETSEAFF. The CDR3 DNA sequence: TGTGCCAGCTCACCAGAAACTTCTGAAGCTTTCTTT.

This clonotype was counted at least ten times. The library was prepared for alpha chains; this beta chain is a stray read, so its frequency means little. The CDR3 sequence: CASSLRGNQPQHF. CDR3 bases: TGTGCCAGCAGCTTACGGGGTAATCAGCCCCAGCATTTT. The chain is built from TRBV7-2 and TRBJ1-5; D uncertain. The germline CDR1 and CDR2 sequences are SGHTA and FQGNSA. The ends were cut back, 2 bases at V and 4 bases at J, with 6 bases in the middle. The CDR3 totals 13 residues.

This clonotype was seen many times. This beta chain represents an off-target read in a library built for alpha chains; its size is of limited meaning. The rearrangement joins TRBV28 to TRBJ2-1, with 11 bases that match TRBD2. Losses at the gene ends were 5 bases for V and 3 bases for J; bases not matched to a gene: 9. The CDR3 runs 17 residues. Germline values: CDR1 MDHEN, CDR2 SYDVKM. The DNA for the CDR3 is TGTGCCAGCAGTCAAACTAGCGGGGGCGCCGGCTACAATGAGCAGTTCTTC. Translated: CASSQTSGGAGYNEQFF.

This clonotype occurred a few times. This beta chain is a stray read from a library made for alpha chains; its abundance is not meaningful. J is TRBJ1-1 and V is TRBV3-1; possibly TRBD1 for D (6 bases). Germline V gene lookup returns CDR1 LGHDT and CDR2 YNNKEL (reference sequence). Trimming removed 2 bases from V and 10 bases from J, with 14 bases in between. The CDR3 consists of 13 residues. DNA of the CDR3: TGTGCCAGCAGCCAAACAGGGAAGGGTGCAGCTTTCTTT. Its translation: CASSQTGKGAAFF.

This clonotype was counted between two and nine times. Because this beta chain is a stray read in a library intended to capture alpha chains, its abundance should not be given much weight. This CDR3 is CASSSGTGVSPLHF. The CDR3 DNA is TGCGCCAGCAGTTCTGGGACAGGGGTTTCACCCCTCCACTTT. The genes are TRBV10-1 and TRBJ1-6; 10 positions agree with TRBD1. The germline gives CDR1 WNHNN, CDR2 SYGVQD (reference sequence). The V and J ends lost 5 bases and 9 bases, in that order; junction bases with no gene match: 4. This CDR3 spans 14 amino acids.

Details on this clonotype: The library was built for alpha chains, so this beta chain is an off-target read and its size means little. V is TRBV11-2 and J is TRBJ2-7; 11 bases align to TRBD1. Germline CDR1 SGHAT, CDR2 FQNNGV. Trimming cost V 5 bases and J 3 bases; bases outside gene matches: 9. CDR3 length: 16 amino acids. CDR3 bases: TGTGCCAGCAGCCCCCTTCGGGACAGGGGGTTCTACGAGCAGTACTTC. Protein: CASSPLRDRGFYEQYF.

The sample holds many counts of this clonotype. This beta chain is a stray sequence in a library constructed for alpha chains; its clone size is not meaningful. The chain joins TRBV3-1 to TRBJ2-4, with D possibly TRBD2 on 5 matching bases. V was pared by 4 bases and J by 2 bases, with 12 bases between. Germline assignment: CDR1 LGHDT and CDR2 YNNKEL (reference sequence). The CDR3 runs to 15 residues. Here the CDR3 reads CASSPESSPKNIQYF. The CDR3 nucleotides are TGTGCCAGCAGCCCAGAGTCTAGCCCCAAAAACATTCAGTACTTC.

This clonotype was counted many times. The library was designed around alpha chains, so this beta chain is a stray read whose abundance carries little weight. The V gene is TRBV5-1, the J gene TRBJ1-1; tentative D call: TRBD1 (6 bases). The germline CDR1 and CDR2 sequences are SGHRS and YFSETQ. The CDR3 is 14 residues long. With 4 bases removed from V and 0 bases from J, the gap between germline ends came to 10 bases. The CDR3 DNA is TGCGCCAGCAGCCCGCGGACAGTGAACACTGAAGCTTTCTTT. Translated, it gives CASSPRTVNTEAFF. The entire variable domain, with the rest obtained from reference TRBV5-1 and TRBJ1-1, is as follows: KAGVTQTPRYLIKTRGQQVTLSCSPISGHRSVSWYQQTPGQGLQFLFEYFSETQRNKGNFPGRFSGRQFSNSRSEMNVSTLELGDSALYLCASSPRTVNTEAFFGQGTRLTVV.

This clonotype was recorded at least ten times. Within a library made for alpha chains, this beta chain is off target, and its count is uninformative. The chain links TRBV27 to TRBJ1-2; D call uncertain. The CDR3 runs to 13 residues. V lost 2 bases to trimming and J lost 4 bases, with 8 bases between them. CDR1 MNHEY and CDR2 SMNVEV come from the germline V gene (reference sequence). CDR3 DNA sequence: TGTGCCAGCAGTTTAAGTCCCATCTATGGCTACACCTTC. This gives the protein CASSLSPIYGYTF.

In its sample, this clonotype was seen many times. This beta chain came through as a stray read in a library set up for alpha chains, and its size says little. The chain links TRBV5-1 to TRBJ2-1; TRBD2 matches 10 bases. Germline V gene lookup returns CDR1 SGHRS and CDR2 YFSETQ. Trimming removed 4 bases from V and 5 bases from J; junction bases left unmatched: 6. The CDR3 has 15 amino acids. CDR3 sequence reads: CASSLPLAGNNEQFF. CDR3 nucleotide sequence: TGCGCCAGCAGCCTACCACTAGCGGGAAACAATGAGCAGTTCTTC.

Comment on this clonotype: A library prepared for alpha chains yielded this beta chain as an off-target read; its size is of little meaning. As DNA, the CDR3 is TGTGCCAGCAGTGAAGAGGGCGGTCAGCCCCAGCATTTT. Protein: CASSEEGGQPQHF. The V and J genes are TRBV6-1 and TRBJ1-5; no reliable D call. The V end was cut by 1 base, the J end by 6 bases, with 7 bases between. CDR3 length: 13 amino acids. Germline V gene sequence: CDR1 MNHNS, CDR2 SASEGT.

This clonotype was seen at least ten times. With the library built for alpha chains, this beta chain is off target and its frequency is not meaningful. The chain combines TRBV29-1 with TRBJ1-4; no clear D gene. Germline-derived CDR1 and CDR2 are SQVTM and ANQGSEA. V was cut by 2 bases and J by 5 bases, with 9 bases left in between. This CDR3 comprises 13 residues. The CDR3 sequence: CSVERWPNEKLFF. The DNA for the CDR3 is TGCAGCGTTGAAAGATGGCCCAATGAAAAACTGTTTTTT.

This clonotype is medium-sized. Found in a library prepared for alpha chains, this beta chain is an off-target read, and its abundance has little meaning. The V and J genes are TRBV12-3 or TRBV12-4 and TRBJ2-5, with TRBD2 identical over 10 bases. The V segment lost 6 bases and the J segment 5 bases; nucleotides outside the gene matches: 12. The CDR3 length is 16 residues. DNA for the CDR3: TGTGCCAGCAGACCGCCATGGCGGACTAGCGGTGAGACCCAGTACTTC. Encoded protein: CASRPPWRTSGETQYF.

The sample holds many counts of this clonotype. This beta chain is off target for a library built for alpha chains, so its abundance means little. This sequence joins TRBV7-2 and TRBJ2-7; possibly TRBD1 for D (7 bases). The V end lost 0 bases, the J end lost 6 bases, and 21 bases lay between the germline ends. Germline V gives CDR1 SGHTA, CDR2 FQGNSA. The length of the CDR3 is 17 residues. In nucleotides, the CDR3 is TGTGCCAGCAGCTTAGCGCGGATCGGAGGGGGCCAAACCGAGCAGTACTTC. It is translated as CASSLARIGGGQTEQYF.

This clonotype has at least ten counts. Within a library made for alpha chains, this beta chain is off target, and its count is uninformative. This chain joins TRBV27 and TRBJ1-1, with D perhaps matching TRBD1 (6 bases). This CDR3 has 16 residues. Per germline, CDR1 MNHEY and CDR2 SMNVEV (reference sequence). V lost 5 bases and J 2 bases, leaving 18 bases between the germline ends. The CDR3 nucleotides are TGTGCCAGCAGTCGCCGGGGGCGGTGGGGAAACACTGAAGCTTTCTTT. Amino acids: CASSRRGRWGNTEAFF.

At least ten counts were recorded for this clonotype. This beta chain is a stray read from a library made for alpha chains; its abundance is not meaningful. V gene TRBV9 combines with J gene TRBJ2-2; 8 bases align to TRBD2. V lost 3 bases to trimming and J lost 4 bases; unmatched junction nucleotides: 5. The length of the CDR3 is 15 residues. Per the germline V gene, CDR1 is SGDLS and CDR2 is YYNGEE. The CDR3 region is CASSGLAGFTGELFF. CDR3 in DNA: TGTGCCAGCAGCGGCTTAGCGGGGTTCACCGGGGAGCTGTTTTTT.